This T cell receptor (beta chain) was obtained from a study of cytomegalovirus exposure and HLA in healthy donors. Study results and limitations: The authors listed over 150 TCR beta chains as cytomegalovirus-associated.

V was clipped by 5 bases and J by 2 bases; unmatched bases: 8. The CDR3 has 18 residues. CDR1 and CDR2 (germline): SGHVS, FNYEAQ. On this clone itself: Its antigen is unidentified.

TCRdb's table, derived via immunoSEQ multiplex PCR, lists solely in-frame clones and lacks some. The sample has under 200,000 clones, 70% to 90% seen once; the top ten hold approximately 2.4%. Sequencing was done on a sample of PBMCs. The sequence was obtained from a woman aged 18-30 years in good health and CMV-seronegative. The chain combines TRBV7-6 with TRBJ2-2, with 13 bases lining up with TRBD2. The CDR3 reads CASSPRTSGGPNTGELFF. CDR3 DNA: TGTGCCAGCAGCCCCCGGACTAGCGGGGGCCCAAACACCGGGGAGCTGTTTTTT.